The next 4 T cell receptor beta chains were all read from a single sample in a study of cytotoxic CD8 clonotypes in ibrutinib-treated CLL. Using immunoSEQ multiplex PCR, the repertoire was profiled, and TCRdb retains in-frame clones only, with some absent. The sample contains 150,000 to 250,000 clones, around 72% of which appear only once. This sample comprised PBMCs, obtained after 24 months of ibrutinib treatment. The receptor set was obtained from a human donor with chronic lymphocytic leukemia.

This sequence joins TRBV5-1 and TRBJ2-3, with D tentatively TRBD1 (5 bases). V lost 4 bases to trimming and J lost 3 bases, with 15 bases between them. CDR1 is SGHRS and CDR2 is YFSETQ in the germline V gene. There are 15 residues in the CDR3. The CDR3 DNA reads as TGCGCCAGCAGCCGAAATGGGGCCCGAACAGATACGCAGTATTTT. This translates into CASSRNGARTDTQYF.

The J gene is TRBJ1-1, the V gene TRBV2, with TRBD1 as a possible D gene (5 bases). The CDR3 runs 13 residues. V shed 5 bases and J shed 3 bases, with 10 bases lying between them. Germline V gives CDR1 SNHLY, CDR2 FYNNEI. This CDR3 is CASSPEGDTEAFF. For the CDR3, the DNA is TGTGCCAGCAGTCCAGAAGGGGACACTGAAGCTTTCTTT.

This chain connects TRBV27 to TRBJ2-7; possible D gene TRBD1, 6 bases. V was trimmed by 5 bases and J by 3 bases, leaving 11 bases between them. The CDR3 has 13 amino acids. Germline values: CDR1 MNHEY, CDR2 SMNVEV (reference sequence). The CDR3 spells CASSVGQLYEQYF. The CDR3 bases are TGTGCCAGCAGTGTAGGACAGCTCTACGAGCAGTACTTC.

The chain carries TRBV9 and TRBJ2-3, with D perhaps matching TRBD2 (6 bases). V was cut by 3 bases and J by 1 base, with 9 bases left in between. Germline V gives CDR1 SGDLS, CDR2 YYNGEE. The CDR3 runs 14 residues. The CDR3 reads CASSARLGTDTQYF. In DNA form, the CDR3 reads TGTGCCAGCAGCGCCAGACTAGGCACAGATACGCAGTATTTT.